This T cell receptor beta chain appears in the sequencing data of a study of fetal regulatory T cell absence and autoimmunity (dated by TCRdb to about 2017). Background on the whole study: Exocrine pancreas autoimmunity was seen in the IPEX patients without clinical diabetes.

With regard to this clone: Its antigen has not been determined. No base quality information exists; no much larger clone differs at one position.

The DNeasy Blood and Tissue Kit was used to extract roughly 2-3.4 ug of genomic DNA from umbilical cord blood or frozen pancreas. What the work shows at the level of the full study, not this receptor alone: TRB gene family usage was found to be broadly similar between cord blood and pancreas and to resemble published neonatal and adult repertoires. The oligoclonal enrichment was interpreted as support for antigen-driven autoimmunity occurring in the pancreas before birth in IPEX syndrome. The TCR compartment showed significant oligoclonal enrichment in pancreas versus cord blood, with some top clones over 95-fold enriched.

Measured from the cysteine to the phenylalanine, the CDR3 is 12 residues long. Just CDR3 DNA is preserved here, 36 bases in frame from base 1. After removal of 9 bases from V and 2 bases from J, the junction retains 4 bases not matched to a gene. The germline V gene (reference sequence) provides CDR1 LNHDA and CDR2 SQIVND. TCRbeta CDR3 regions were amplified and barcoded by two-step multiplex PCR on the immunoSEQ human TCRbeta survey platform. Illumina instruments were used to sequence the libraries, and IgH from the same samples was sequenced in parallel. Concerning the study's data processing: Raw reads were filtered against IMGT V, D, J definitions and binned by a nearest-neighbor algorithm to remove PCR and sequencing errors. A clone was defined by an identical nucleotide sequence, and differential abundance between tissues was tested with a Fisher exact test for each clone at a pFDR threshold of p<0.01. Clones whose frequencies were too low for statistical inference were excluded by a minimum inclusion filter of 10 in either sample. The immunoSEQ Analyzer was used for pairwise clonal comparisons, while IMGT tools were used to assess gene family usage. TCRdb re-hosts the immuneACCESS table, in-frame sequences only. Its copies lack some clones; in the studies checked, an unresolved V gene accounts for under half of them, and the cause for the rest is not known. V, J and clone size reflect that table, while D and trimming were determined from the DNA. A total of around 45,000 clones appear in this sample, around 83% of them only once. Together, the top ten hold less than 0.5% of the sample.

This receptor was obtained from a newborn boy with IPEX syndrome. The sequence is built from TRBV19 and TRBJ2-7; 7 of the junction bases match TRBD2. Sequencing was done on a sample of cord blood. The base sequence is TGTGCCAGCCTTACTAGCGCCTACGAGCAGTACTTC. Its translation reads: CASLTSAYEQYF.